Included here is one T cell receptor beta chain sequence, with context. Its target antigen remains unknown. The sample holds no much larger clone one base away, and base qualities are not on file. The ViraFEST assay stimulated PBMC with viral peptide pools and then used TCR sequencing to identify antigen-specific CD4+ T cell clonotypes by expansion. After around 11 days of culture, CD4+ T cells were isolated with the EasySep CD4+ T cell isolation kit. Participants received two doses of either the BNT162b2 or the mRNA-1273 mRNA SARS-CoV-2 vaccine. The absence of prior SARS-CoV-2 infection in healthy vaccine recipients was confirmed by negative nucleocapsid antibodies before and after vaccination. Under 2.5 million PBMC per well were cultured with approximately 10 ug/ml peptides in IMDM containing approximately 4.7% human AB serum, around 9.7 IU/ml IL-2 and gentamicin. On days 3 and 7, half of the culture medium was replaced with fresh IL-2-containing medium. Each peptide stimulation condition was cultured in triplicate wells unless otherwise noted. Using Ficoll-Paque Plus gradient centrifugation, PBMC were separated from whole blood and then either used fresh or cryopreserved at -140C. The spike proteins of SARS-CoV-2 and of the common cold coronaviruses HCoV-NL63, HCoV-OC43 and HCoV-229E were spanned by overlapping peptide pools. Genomic DNA was extracted from cultured CD4+ T cells with the QIAamp micro DNA kit.

After removal of 4 bases from V and 1 base from J, the junction retains 7 bases not matched to a gene. The CDR3 contains 15 residues, cysteine and phenylalanine counted. Here the CDR3 DNA is all that survives: 45 bases in frame from base 1. The germline V gene provides CDR1 SGHRS and CDR2 YFSETQ. Libraries were built with the immunoSEQ multiplex PCR assay. DNA from the CD4+ T cells that had been cultured and isolated underwent TCR beta CDR3 sequencing. The paper's processing steps were these. The analysis removed non-productive TCR sequences, trimmed reads to the CDR3 region, and retained only CDR3s that were 7 or more amino acids long. Antigen-specific clonotypes were identified with the MANAFEST web app by comparing expansion in peptide wells against reference cultures. Positive clones required FDR<0.05 expansion versus reference and all other wells, odds ratio above 5, and frequency above 0.1% in two replicate wells. A clonotype was called cross-reactive if it was significantly expanded both in SARS-CoV-2 spike wells and in at least one common cold coronavirus spike condition. Using the stringdist R package, CDR3 similarity was measured by Levenshtein distance, and unrooted trees were constructed with ape in R 3.6.1. Here the immuneACCESS table is served through TCRdb, limited to in-frame sequences with V and J called. Missing clones are a known gap in these copies; in checked studies unresolved V genes cover under half, and the rest lacks a known reason. V and J calls and clone size are as listed in that table; D and trimming were resolved from the DNA. Within this sample are approximately 78,000 clones, with about 86% of them counted one time only. The ten most abundant clones make up approximately 1.2% of the sample.

These data belong to a study of vaccination effects on CD4 cells after COVID-19 (dated by TCRdb to between 2021 and 2023). Turning to the overall study: Across the study, the median time from the second dose to post-vaccine sampling was 72 days (range 14 to 241). In both COVID-19 convalescent patients and infection-naive vaccine recipients, the study compared SARS-CoV-2 spike-specific CD4+ TCR repertoires from before mRNA vaccination with those from after it. A total of more than 8 COVID-19 convalescent patients and a few SARS-CoV-2-naive healthy vaccine recipients were included in the full study. Cultures from other donors in the study were sequenced with the Oncomine TCR Beta short-read assay on an Illumina iSeq 100.

Summary of the overall study and its limitations: In healthy vaccine recipients, vaccine-induced clones were almost all SARS-CoV-2 mono-reactive, with only 1 of 255 cross-reactive with common cold coronaviruses. Limitations of the study were the small number of convalescent patients and the absence of early post-infection timepoints. Marked clonal contraction was observed in both infection-induced and vaccine-induced clones at late post-vaccination timepoints, consistent with waning T cell responses.

This clonotype was sampled from a human donor who received a COVID-19 vaccine. Sequenced here: CD4+ T cells from PBMCs cultured with HCoV-229E spike peptides, sampled after COVID-19 vaccination. What the cell subset or site label conveys for this sample: HCoV-229E spike overlapping peptide pool stimulation. Recombination linked TRBV5-1 to TRBJ1-2; TRBD1 matches 7 bases in the middle. The nucleotide sequence reads as follows: TGCGCCAGCAGCAGCGGGACAGAGCTTAACTATGGCTACACCTTC. Translation gives CASSSGTELNYGYTF.